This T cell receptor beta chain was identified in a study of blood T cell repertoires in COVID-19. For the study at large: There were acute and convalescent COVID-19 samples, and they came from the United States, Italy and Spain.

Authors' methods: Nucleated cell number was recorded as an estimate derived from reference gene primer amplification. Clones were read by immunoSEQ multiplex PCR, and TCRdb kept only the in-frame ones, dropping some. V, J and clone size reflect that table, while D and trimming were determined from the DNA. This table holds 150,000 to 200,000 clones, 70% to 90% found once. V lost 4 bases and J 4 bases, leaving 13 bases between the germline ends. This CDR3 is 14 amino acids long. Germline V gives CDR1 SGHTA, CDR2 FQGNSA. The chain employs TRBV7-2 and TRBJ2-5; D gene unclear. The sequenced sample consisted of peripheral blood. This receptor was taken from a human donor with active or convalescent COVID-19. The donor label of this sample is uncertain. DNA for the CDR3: TGTGCCAGCAGCTCGCCTAGTTTTCGAGAGACCCAGTACTTC. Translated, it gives CASSSPSFRETQYF.